This T cell receptor (beta chain) was documented in a study of blood T cell repertoires in COVID-19 (dated by TCRdb to 2020 to 2022). About the study as a whole: The collaborator samples originated in the United States, Italy and Spain and spanned the acute and convalescent phases of COVID-19. The material from the prospective study consisted of cDNA or gDNA derived from T cells, B-cell-depleted T cells, or PBMCs. The dataset comprised deeply sampled blood TCRbeta repertoires from subjects exposed to, actively infected with, or recovered from COVID-19. The repertoires were released in a freely available public database meant as a resource for research on the immune response to SARS-CoV-2. Samples were obtained from the ongoing ImmuneRACE study (first 160 participants) and from some 1,300 subjects provided by 6 global collaborators. Sample metadata almost always included a de-identified subject ID, COVID-19 status, age in years and sex. HLA class I and class II types, where available, came from metadata supplied by the sample provider rather than from assay-based typing.

Each collaborating institution followed its own protocols to collect whole blood in K2EDTA tubes. Collaborator samples were shipped for TCRbeta analysis as frozen whole blood, isolated PBMCs, or DNA extracted from either sample type. Results and caveats for the whole study, not just this receptor: The quantity of clinical and demographic metadata differed by source and by participant and was supplied without curation.

Including cysteine and phenylalanine, the CDR3 has 14 amino acids. The read is trimmed to its CDR3 DNA, 42 bases read in frame from base 1. Deletion took 4 bases off V and 0 bases off J, with a span of 9 bases between the germline ends. The germline V gene (reference sequence) gives CDR1 as SEHNR and CDR2 as FQNEAQ. TCRbeta CDR3 regions were amplified from genomic DNA using the immunoSEQ Assay, a bias-controlled multiplex PCR. Processing in the source paper ran as follows. The number of nucleated cells in each sample was estimated from the amplification of reference gene primers within the assay. To quantify the absolute abundance of each unique TCRbeta CDR3 rearrangement, sequence reads were collapsed and filtered. For each sample, productive Simpson clonality was calculated as the square root of Simpson's diversity index across productive rearrangements. Not all clones reach the TCRdb copy of this immuneACCESS table, which keeps in-frame sequences only. Checked studies attribute under half of the gap to unresolved V genes and leave the rest unexplained. V, J and clone size were drawn from that table, and D and trimming were deduced from the DNA. The sample contains around 130,000 clones, roughly 80% of them found a single time. Together, the top ten hold approximately 2% of the sample.

Details on this clone: What antigen it recognizes has not been identified. No base-level quality is on record; no much larger clone is a single base apart.

The sample consisted of peripheral blood. This chain is built from TRBV7-9 and TRBJ1-1; there is no confident call for the D gene. The receptor was isolated from a man between 65 and 85 years old with acute or convalescent COVID-19. The nucleotide sequence reads TGTGCCAGCAGCTCCACAGACATGAACACTGAAGCTTTCTTT. This sequence encodes CASSSTDMNTEAFF.